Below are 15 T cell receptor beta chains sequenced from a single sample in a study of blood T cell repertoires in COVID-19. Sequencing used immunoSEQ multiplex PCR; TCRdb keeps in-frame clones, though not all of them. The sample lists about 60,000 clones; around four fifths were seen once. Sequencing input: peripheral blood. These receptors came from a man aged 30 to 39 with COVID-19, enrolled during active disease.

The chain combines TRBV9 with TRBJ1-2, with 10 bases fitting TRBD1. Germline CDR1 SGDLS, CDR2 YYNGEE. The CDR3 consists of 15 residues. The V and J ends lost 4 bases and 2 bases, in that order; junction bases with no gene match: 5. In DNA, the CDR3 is TGTGCCAGCAGCCCCCCGGGACAGGGGAACTATGGCTACACCTTC. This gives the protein CASSPPGQGNYGYTF.

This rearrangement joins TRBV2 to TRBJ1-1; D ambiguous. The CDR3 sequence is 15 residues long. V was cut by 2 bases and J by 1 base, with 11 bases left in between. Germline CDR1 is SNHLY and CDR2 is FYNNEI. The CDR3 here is CASSEFRGRNTEAFF. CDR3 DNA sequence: TGTGCCAGCAGTGAATTTAGAGGGAGGAACACTGAAGCTTTCTTT.

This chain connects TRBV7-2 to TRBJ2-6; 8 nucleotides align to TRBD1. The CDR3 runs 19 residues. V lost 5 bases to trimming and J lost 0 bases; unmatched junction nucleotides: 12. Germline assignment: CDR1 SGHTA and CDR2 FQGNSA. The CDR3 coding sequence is TGTGCCAGCAGCCCCAGATCAGGGGGCAGCCTCTCTGGGGCCAACGTCCTGACTTTC. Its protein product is CASSPRSGGSLSGANVLTF.

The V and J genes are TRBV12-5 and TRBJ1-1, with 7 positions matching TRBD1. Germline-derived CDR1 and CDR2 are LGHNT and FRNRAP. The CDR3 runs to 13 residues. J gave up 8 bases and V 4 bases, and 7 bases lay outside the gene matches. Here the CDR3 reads CASGSPQGSEAFF. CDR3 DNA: TGTGCTAGTGGTTCCCCACAGGGGTCCGAAGCTTTCTTT.

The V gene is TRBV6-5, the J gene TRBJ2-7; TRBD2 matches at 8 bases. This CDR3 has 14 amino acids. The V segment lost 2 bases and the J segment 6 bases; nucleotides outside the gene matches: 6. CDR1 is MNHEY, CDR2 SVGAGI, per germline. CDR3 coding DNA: TGTGCCAGCAGTTACAGCGGGAGATTTGGCGAGCAGTACTTC. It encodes CASSYSGRFGEQYF.

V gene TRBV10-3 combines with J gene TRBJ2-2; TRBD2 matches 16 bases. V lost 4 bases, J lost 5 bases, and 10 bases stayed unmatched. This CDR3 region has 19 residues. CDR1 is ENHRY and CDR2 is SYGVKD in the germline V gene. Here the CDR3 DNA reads TGTGCCATCAGTGGTCGAGGGACTAGCGGGAGGGTAAAAACCGGGGAGCTGTTTTTT. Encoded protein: CAISGRGTSGRVKTGELFF.

CDR3 bases: TGTGCCAGCAGCCAAACAGGGAATGAGCAGTTCTTC. Its translation is CASSQTGNEQFF. This rearrangement joins TRBV7-6 to TRBJ2-1; maybe TRBD1 (6 bases). Germline CDR1 and CDR2: SGHVS and FNYEAQ. Trimming shortened V by 5 bases and J by 7 bases, and 9 bases separated the two germline ends. The CDR3 loop spans 12 amino acids.

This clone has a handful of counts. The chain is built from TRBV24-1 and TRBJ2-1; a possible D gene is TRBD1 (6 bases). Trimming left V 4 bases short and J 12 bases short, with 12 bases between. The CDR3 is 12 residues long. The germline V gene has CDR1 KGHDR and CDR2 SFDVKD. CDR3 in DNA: TGTGCCACCAGTGAACCGGGACAAGGGCAGTTCTTC. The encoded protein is CATSEPGQGQFF.

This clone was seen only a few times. The CDR3 here is CASSSRAADYGYTF. The CDR3 DNA reads as TGTGCCAGTAGTTCCCGCGCGGCAGACTATGGCTACACCTTC. The rearrangement uses TRBV19 and TRBJ1-2; unclear D gene. The CDR3 spans 14 residues. V was clipped by 5 bases and J by 3 bases, with 13 bases between them. Germline V gene data show CDR1 as LNHDA and CDR2 as SQIVND (reference sequence).

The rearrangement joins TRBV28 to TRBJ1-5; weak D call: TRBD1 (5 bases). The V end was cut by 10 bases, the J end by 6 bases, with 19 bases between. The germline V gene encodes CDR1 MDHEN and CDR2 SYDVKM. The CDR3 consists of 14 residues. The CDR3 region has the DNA TGTGCCACAGAGGGGACTTGGGTCCTTCAGCCCCAGCATTTT. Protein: CATEGTWVLQPQHF. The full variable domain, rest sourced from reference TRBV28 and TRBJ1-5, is DVKVTQSSRYLVKRTGEKVFLECVQDMDHENMFWYRQDPGLGLRLIYFSYDVKMKEKGDIPEGYSVSREKKERFSLILESASTNQTSMYLCATEGTWVLQPQHFGDGTRLSIL.

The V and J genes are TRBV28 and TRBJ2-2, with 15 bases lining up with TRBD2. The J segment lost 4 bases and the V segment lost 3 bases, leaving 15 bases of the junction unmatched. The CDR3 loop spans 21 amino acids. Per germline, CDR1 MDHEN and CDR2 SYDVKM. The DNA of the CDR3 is TGTGCCAGCAGTTTCCCCGGGACTAGCGGGAGGCTTACAGTAGTCACCGGGGAGCTGTTTTTT. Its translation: CASSFPGTSGRLTVVTGELFF.

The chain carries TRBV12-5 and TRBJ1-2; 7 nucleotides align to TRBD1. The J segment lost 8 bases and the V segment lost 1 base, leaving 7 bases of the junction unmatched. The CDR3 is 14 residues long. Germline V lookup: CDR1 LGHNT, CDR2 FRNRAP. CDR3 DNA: TGTGCTAGTGGTTTGGACGGGACAGTAGGGGGCTACACCTTC. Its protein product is CASGLDGTVGGYTF.

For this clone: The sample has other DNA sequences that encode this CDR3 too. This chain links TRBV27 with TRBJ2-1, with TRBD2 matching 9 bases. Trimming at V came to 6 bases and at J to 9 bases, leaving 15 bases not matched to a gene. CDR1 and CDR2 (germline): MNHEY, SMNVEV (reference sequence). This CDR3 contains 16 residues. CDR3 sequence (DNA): TGTGCCAGCAGGCCCAAGTTACTCGCGGGGGGGGGTGAGCAGTTCTTC. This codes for CASRPKLLAGGGEQFF.

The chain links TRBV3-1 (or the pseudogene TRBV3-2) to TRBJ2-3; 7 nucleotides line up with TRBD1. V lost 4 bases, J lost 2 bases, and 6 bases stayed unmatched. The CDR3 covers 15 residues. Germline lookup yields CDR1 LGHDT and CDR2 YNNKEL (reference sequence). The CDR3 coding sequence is TGTGCCAGCAGCCGGGAGACAGGGCTCACAGATACGCAGTATTTT. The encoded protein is CASSRETGLTDTQYF.

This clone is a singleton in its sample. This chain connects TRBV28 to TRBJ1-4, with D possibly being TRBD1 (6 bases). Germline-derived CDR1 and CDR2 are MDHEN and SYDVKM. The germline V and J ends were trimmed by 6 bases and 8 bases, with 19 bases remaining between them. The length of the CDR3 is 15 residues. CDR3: CASSRRGHRLEKLFF. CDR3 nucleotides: TGTGCCAGCAGCCGTAGGGGACATCGTCTCGAAAAACTGTTTTTT. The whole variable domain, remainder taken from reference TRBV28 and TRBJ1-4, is DVKVTQSSRYLVKRTGEKVFLECVQDMDHENMFWYRQDPGLGLRLIYFSYDVKMKEKGDIPEGYSVSREKKERFSLILESASTNQTSMYLCASSRRGHRLEKLFFGSGTQLSVL.